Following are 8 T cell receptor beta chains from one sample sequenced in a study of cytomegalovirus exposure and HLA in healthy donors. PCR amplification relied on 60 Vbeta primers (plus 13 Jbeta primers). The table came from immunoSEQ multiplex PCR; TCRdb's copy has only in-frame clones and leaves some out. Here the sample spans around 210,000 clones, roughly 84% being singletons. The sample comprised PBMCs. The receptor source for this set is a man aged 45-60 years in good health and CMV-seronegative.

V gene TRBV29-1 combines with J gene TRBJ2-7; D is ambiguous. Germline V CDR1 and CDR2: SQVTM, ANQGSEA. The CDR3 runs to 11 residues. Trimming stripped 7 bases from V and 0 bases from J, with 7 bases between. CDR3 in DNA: TGCAGCGCTGCAGGCTCCTACGAGCAGTACTTC. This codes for CSAAGSYEQYF.

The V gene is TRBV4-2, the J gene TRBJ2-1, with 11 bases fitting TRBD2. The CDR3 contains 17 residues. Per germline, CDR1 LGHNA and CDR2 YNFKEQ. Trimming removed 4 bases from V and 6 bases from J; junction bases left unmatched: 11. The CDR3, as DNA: TGTGCCAGCAGCCGCTTGCCGGGACTAGCGGACTTCAATGAGCAGTTCTTC. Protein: CASSRLPGLADFNEQFF.

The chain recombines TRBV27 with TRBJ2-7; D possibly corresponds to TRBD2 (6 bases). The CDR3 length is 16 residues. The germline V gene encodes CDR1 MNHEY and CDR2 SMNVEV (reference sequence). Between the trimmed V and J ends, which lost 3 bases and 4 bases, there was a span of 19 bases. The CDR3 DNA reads TGTGCCAGCAGTTTTACCGCGGAGGGAGGAGGGTACGAGCAGTACTTC. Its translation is CASSFTAEGGGYEQYF.

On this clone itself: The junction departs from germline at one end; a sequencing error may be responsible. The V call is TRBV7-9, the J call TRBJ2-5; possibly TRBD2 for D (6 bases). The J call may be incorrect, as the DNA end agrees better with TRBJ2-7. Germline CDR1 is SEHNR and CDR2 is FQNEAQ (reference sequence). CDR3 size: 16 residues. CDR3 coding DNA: TGTTCCAGCAGCCCTCGCCGGGGGACGGAAATCTACGAGCAGTACTTC. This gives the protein CSSSPRRGTEIYEQYF.

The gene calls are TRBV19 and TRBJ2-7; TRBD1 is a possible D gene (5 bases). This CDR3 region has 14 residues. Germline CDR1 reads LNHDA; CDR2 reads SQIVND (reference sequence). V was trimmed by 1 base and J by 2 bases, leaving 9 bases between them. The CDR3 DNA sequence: TGTGCCAGTAGTATAGCCACAGGAACCTACGAGCAGTACTTC. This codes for CASSIATGTYEQYF.

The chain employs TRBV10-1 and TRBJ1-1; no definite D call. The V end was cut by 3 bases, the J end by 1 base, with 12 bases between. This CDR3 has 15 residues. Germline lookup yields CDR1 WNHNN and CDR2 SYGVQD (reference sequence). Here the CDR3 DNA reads TGCGCCAGCAGTGAATATATTGCAGGGAACACTGAAGCTTTCTTT. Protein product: CASSEYIAGNTEAFF.

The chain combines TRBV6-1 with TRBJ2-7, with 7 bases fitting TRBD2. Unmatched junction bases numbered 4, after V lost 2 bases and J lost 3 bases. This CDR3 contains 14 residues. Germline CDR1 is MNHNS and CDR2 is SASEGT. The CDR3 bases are TGTGCCAGCAGTGAATTTGGGAGGGTCTACGAGCAGTACTTC. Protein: CASSEFGRVYEQYF.

CDR3 loop: CASSESFRGNNEQFF. The DNA for the CDR3 is TGTGCCAGCAGTGAATCGTTCAGGGGCAACAATGAGCAGTTCTTC. The V and J genes are TRBV6-1 and TRBJ2-1, with D possibly TRBD1 on 6 matching bases. This CDR3 region has 15 residues. V was trimmed by 2 bases and J by 5 bases, leaving 13 bases between them. Germline-derived CDR1 and CDR2 are MNHNS and SASEGT.